This T cell receptor (beta chain) was identified in a study of T cells in Graves' hyperthyroidism and ophthalmopathy. Germline CDR1 MNHEY, CDR2 SVGEGT. The CDR3 contains 16 residues. The CDR3 regions of TCR beta were amplified from RNA transcripts. HTBI primers were used for first-round RT-PCR of the TCR CDR3. TCRdb re-derived calls from the multiplex PCR reads in MiXCR, one entry per CDR3 protein. The data contain 700,000 to 850,000 distinct CDR3 sequences, around a third of them singletons. Concerning this clonotype: At one end the junction does not follow the germline gene, possibly because of a read error.

The chain carries TRBV6-2 or TRBV6-3 and TRBJ2-7; 11 bases are a match to TRBD2. Source material: blood. This TCR came from a woman aged 40 to 50 with Graves' hyperthyroidism. The CDR3 nucleotides are TGTGCCAGCAGCCCTACACTAGCGGGAGATGCAGGGGAGCGGTACTTC. This translates into CASSPTLAGDAGERYF.